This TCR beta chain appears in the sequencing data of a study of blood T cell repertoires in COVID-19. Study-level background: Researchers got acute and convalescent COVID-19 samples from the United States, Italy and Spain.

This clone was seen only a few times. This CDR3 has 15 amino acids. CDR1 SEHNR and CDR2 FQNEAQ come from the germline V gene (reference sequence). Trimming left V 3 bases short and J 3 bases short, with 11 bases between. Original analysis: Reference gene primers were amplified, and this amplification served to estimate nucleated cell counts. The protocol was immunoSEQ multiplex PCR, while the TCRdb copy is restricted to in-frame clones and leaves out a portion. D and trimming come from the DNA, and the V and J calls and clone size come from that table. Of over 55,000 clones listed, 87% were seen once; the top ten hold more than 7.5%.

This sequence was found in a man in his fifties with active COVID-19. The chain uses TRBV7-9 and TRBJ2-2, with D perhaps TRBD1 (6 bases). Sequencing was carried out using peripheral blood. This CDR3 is CASSLTGVDTGELFF. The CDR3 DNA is TGTGCCAGCAGCTTGACAGGAGTGGACACCGGGGAGCTGTTTTTT. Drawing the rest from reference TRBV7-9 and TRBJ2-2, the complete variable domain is DTGVSQNPRHKITKRGQNVTFRCDPISEHNRLYWYRQTLGQGPEFLTYFQNEAQLEKSRLLSDRFSAERPKGSFSTLEIQRTEQGDSAMYLCASSLTGVDTGELFFGEGSRLTVL.